This record concerns one T cell receptor (beta chain) sequence. The source of the sample is a study of cytomegalovirus exposure and HLA in healthy donors. The PCR had 60 Vbeta and 13 Jbeta primers. Clones were read by immunoSEQ multiplex PCR, and TCRdb kept only the in-frame ones, dropping some. The repertoire holds 58,000 or so clones, with 60% to 80% as singletons. The specimen was PBMCs. The TCR was taken from a woman between 40 and 55 years old in good health and CMV-seropositive.

CDR3 in DNA: TGTGCCAGCACCCAGATATTCAATGAGCAGTTCTTC. It encodes CASTQIFNEQFF. The J gene is TRBJ2-1, the V gene TRBV6-1; the D is unclear. The CDR3 has 12 amino acids. V lost 7 bases and J 6 bases, leaving 10 bases between the germline ends. From germline, CDR1 is MNHNS and CDR2 SASEGT.